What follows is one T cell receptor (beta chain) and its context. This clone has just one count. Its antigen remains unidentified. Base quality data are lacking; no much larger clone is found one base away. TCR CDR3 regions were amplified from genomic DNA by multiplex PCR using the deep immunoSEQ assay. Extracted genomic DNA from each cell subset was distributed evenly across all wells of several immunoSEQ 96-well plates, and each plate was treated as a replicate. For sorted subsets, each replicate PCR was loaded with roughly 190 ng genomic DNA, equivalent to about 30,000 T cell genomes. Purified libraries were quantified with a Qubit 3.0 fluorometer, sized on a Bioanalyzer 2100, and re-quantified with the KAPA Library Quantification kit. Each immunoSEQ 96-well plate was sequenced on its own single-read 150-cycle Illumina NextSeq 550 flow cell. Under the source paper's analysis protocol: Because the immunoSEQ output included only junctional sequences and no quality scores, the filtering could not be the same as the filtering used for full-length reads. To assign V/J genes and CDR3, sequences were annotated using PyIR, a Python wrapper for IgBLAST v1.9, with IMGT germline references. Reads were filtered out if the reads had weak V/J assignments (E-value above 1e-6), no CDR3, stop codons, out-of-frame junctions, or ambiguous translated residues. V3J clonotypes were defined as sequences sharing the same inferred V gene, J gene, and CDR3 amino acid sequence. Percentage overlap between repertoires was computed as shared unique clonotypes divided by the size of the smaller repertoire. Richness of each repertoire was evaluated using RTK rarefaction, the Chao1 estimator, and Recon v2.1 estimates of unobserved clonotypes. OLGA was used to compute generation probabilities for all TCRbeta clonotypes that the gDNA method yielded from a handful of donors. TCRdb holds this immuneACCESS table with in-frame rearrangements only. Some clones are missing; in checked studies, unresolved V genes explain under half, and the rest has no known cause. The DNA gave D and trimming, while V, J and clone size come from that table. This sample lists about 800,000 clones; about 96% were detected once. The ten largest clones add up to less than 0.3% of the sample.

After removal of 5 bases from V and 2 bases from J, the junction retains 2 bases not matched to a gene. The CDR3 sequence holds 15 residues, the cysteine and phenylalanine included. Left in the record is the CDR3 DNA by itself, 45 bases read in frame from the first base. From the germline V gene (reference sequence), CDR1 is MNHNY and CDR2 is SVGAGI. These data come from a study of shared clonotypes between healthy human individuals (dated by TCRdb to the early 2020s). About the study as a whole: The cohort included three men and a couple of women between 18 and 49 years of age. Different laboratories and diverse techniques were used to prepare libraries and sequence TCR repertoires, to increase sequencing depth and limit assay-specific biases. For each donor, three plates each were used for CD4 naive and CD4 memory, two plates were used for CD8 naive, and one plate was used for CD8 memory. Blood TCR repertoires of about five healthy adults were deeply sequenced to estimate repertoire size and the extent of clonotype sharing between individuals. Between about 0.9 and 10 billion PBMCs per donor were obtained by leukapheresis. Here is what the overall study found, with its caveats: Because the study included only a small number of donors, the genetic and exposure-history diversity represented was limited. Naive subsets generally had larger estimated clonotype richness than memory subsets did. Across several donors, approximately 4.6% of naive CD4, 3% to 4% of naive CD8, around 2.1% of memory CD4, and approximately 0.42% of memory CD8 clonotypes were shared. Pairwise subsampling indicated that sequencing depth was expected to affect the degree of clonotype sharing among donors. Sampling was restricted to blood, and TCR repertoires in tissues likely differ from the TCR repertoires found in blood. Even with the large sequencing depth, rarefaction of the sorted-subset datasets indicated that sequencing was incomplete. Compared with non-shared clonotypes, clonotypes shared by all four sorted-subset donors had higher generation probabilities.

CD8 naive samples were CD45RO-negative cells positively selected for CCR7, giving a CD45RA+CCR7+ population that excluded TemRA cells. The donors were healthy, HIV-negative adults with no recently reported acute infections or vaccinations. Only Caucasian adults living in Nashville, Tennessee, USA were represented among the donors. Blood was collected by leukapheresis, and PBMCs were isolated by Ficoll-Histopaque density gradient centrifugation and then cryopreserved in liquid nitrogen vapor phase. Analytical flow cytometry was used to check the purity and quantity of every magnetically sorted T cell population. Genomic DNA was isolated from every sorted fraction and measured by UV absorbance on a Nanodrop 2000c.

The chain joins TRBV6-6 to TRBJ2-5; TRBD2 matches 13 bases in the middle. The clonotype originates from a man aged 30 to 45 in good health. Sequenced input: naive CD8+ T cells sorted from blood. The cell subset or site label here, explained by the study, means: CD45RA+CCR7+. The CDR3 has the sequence CASSKTSGRQETQYF. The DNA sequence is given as TGTGCCAGCAGTAAGACTAGCGGGAGGCAAGAGACCCAGTACTTC.